The entry below describes one TCR beta chain. No antigen is known for it. TCRdb reprocessed the 5' RACE reads via MiXCR and lists one record per CDR3 protein. This table has more than 65,000 distinct CDR3 sequences, 8% appearing once. The data were obtained in a study of spatial heterogeneity in lung cancer. Whole-study findings and limits: There were more appearances of ubiquitous expanded tumor TCRs in blood at resection than at follow-up.

Trimming shortened V by 0 bases and J by 2 bases, and 13 bases separated the two germline ends. Germline lookup yields CDR1 MNHNY and CDR2 SVGAGI (reference sequence). This CDR3 contains 16 residues. Time point in this sample: sample taken at primary tumor resection. Unsorted tumor, nontumor lung tissue or cryopreserved PBMC supplied the whole RNA. The TCR originated in a male donor with early-stage non-small cell lung cancer. Sample: PBMCs, taken at surgery. J is TRBJ2-5 and V is TRBV6-6; TRBD2 might be the D (5 bases). The chain's CDR3 is CASSYSNRGMQETQYF. The CDR3 DNA reads TGTGCCAGCAGTTACTCGAATCGGGGTATGCAAGAGACCCAGTACTTC.